The sample holds many counts of the clone carrying this T cell receptor beta chain. Between the trimmed V and J ends, which lost 4 bases and 3 bases, there was a span of 13 bases. Germline V gene lookup returns CDR1 SGDLS and CDR2 YYNGEE. The CDR3 covers 14 residues. This entry comes from a study of human T cells and chemical hapten exposure. The wider study: Scalp application of diphenylcyclopropenone was performed weekly in patients across the entire roughly 23-week study.

The sample's time point: patch test 1, 2 weeks after DPC sensitization. Specified treatment: therapeutic diphenylcyclopropenone sensitization with weekly scalp DPC. Via MiXCR, TCRdb re-called the RACE reads, giving one row per CDR3 protein. The sample has just over 80,000 distinct CDR3 sequences, about 10% seen once. The origin of this receptor is a woman in her 50s with alopecia areata. Some clones in this sample may be carry-over from other donors' samples. Sequences were derived from whole blood, sampled in connection with sensitization to the hapten diphenylcyclopropenone (DPC). The chain uses TRBV9 and TRBJ1-2; the D is unclear. The CDR3 bases are TGTGCCAGCAGCCGACCCGGCGTTCACTATGGCTACACCTTC. Translation gives CASSRPGVHYGYTF. Full variable domain (outside the CDR3, taken from reference TRBV9 and TRBJ1-2): DSGVTQTPKHLITATGQRVTLRCSPRSGDLSVYWYQQSLDQGLQFLIQYYNGEERAKGNILERFSAQQFPDLHSELNLSSLELGDSALYFCASSRPGVHYGYTFGSGTRLTVV.